This T cell receptor (beta chain) was sequenced in a study of cytomegalovirus exposure and HLA in healthy donors. Study outcomes and limitations: It is likely that the observed cluster of highly shared sequence variants was a sequencing artifact. Among TCR beta chains, those listed as cytomegalovirus-associated numbered fewer than 200. According to a later analysis, most TCR beta chains associated with CMV appeared HLA-restricted.

PCR was performed using 60 Vbeta and 13 Jbeta primers. Authors' processing steps: Among the unique TCR beta chains that a later analysis counted, 75 million to 85 million in all, roughly 9.9 million were shared. Clones were sequenced by immunoSEQ multiplex PCR, and TCRdb holds only the in-frame ones, with some missing. V and J calls and clone size are given by that table; D and trimming were obtained from the DNA. Of about 110,000 clones in the sample, under 85% were seen once. CDR3 length: 17 amino acids. Trimming took 2 bases from V and 0 from J, leaving 17 bases between them. From germline, CDR1 is MGHRA and CDR2 YSYEKL. With respect to this clone: Antigen specificity is unknown.

The rearrangement joins TRBV4-1 to TRBJ2-7, with D perhaps TRBD1 (6 bases). Sequenced: PBMCs. This sequence originates from a man younger than 45 in good health and CMV-seronegative. The CDR3 bases are TGCGCCAGCAGCCAAAGATATTCGGACAGTCTCTCCTACGAGCAGTACTTC. Translated: CASSQRYSDSLSYEQYF.